Shown below are 30 T cell receptor beta chains from a single sample sequenced in a study of tumor-infiltrating lymphocytes in primary liver carcinoma. Constant-region priming of about 500 ng total RNA yielded TCR beta cDNA. Library construction for TCR beta comprised three nested multiplex PCR rounds performed with slightly modified ARM-PCR. Each of the first two PCR rounds ran nine to ten cycles with TRBV1-TRBV30 forward and C-beta reverse primers. One entry per CDR3 protein, called by TCRdb with MiXCR from the multiplex PCR reads. Of 300,000 to 400,000 distinct CDR3 sequences in the sample, less than 75% were seen once. Germline DNA was also extracted, and blood RNA was taken from unsorted whole blood. The specimen was peripheral blood. All receptors derive from a man aged 35-49 years with primary liver carcinoma and hepatitis B virus infection.

As to this clonotype: This sequence may be a read error, since a much larger clone differs from it by one base. The conserved phenylalanine or tryptophan is not found at the CDR3 terminus, so this likely reflects a read error. This chain links TRBV12-3 or TRBV12-4 with TRBJ1-5; 8 positions agree with TRBD1. This CDR3 comprises 13 residues. Germline trimming cut 5 bases from V and 7 bases from J; bases unmatched to any gene: 4. CDR3 region: CASSQGARQPQHY. The CDR3 region has the DNA TGTGCCAGCAGTCAGGGGGCCCGGCAGCCCCAGCATTAT.

The table lists this clonotype with a few counts. The chain combines TRBV12-3 or TRBV12-4 with TRBJ2-1; 7 nucleotides match TRBD1. J lost 0 bases, V lost 8 bases, and 7 bases had no gene match. The CDR3 length is 15 residues. The CDR3 bases are TGTGCCAGCGGAAATACAGGGGTCTCCTACAATGAGCAGTTCTTC. It codes for CASGNTGVSYNEQFF.

A note on this clonotype: Since the CDR3 does not end with the conserved phenylalanine or tryptophan, this likely comes from a read error. The DNA is left out, because the CDR3 cannot be placed on it with certainty; the CDR3 is given as TCRdb lists it. This chain connects TRBV12-3 or TRBV12-4 to TRBJ2-5; TRBD1, the table's D call, was not compared with the DNA. The CDR3 has 14 residues if both end residues are counted. CDR3 residues: CASSTDRGQETQYL.

In the case of this clonotype: Relative to the germline gene, one junction end is altered; a read error may explain this. The chain joins TRBV5-1 to TRBJ1-2; D is unresolved. From germline, CDR1 is SGHRS and CDR2 YFSETQ. The CDR3 contains 13 residues. The CDR3 loop reads CTSSLAQLDGYTF. DNA of the CDR3: TGCACCAGCAGCTTGGCCCAGCTAGATGGCTACACCTTC.

This clonotype appeared once. One end of the junction varies from germline; a read error may be responsible. The genes are TRBV11-2 and TRBJ2-5; D unclear. Germline V gene sequence: CDR1 SGHAT, CDR2 FQNNGV. CDR3 length: 13 residues. The CDR3 DNA is TGTGCCAACAGCTTACTTGCCTACGAGACCCAGTACTTC. As protein: CANSLLAYETQYF.

The V call is TRBV28, the J call TRBJ2-7; no clear D. Germline values: CDR1 MDHEN, CDR2 SYDVKM. Trimming stripped 2 bases from V and 2 bases from J, with 7 bases between. The CDR3 loop spans 13 amino acids. The CDR3: CASSLELPYEQYF. The CDR3 nucleotides are TGTGCCAGCAGTTTAGAATTACCCTACGAGCAGTACTTC.

This chain uses TRBV7-9 with TRBJ1-2; 10 bases are a match to TRBD1. J gave up 4 bases and V 5 bases, and 10 bases lay outside the gene matches. This CDR3 is 16 amino acids long. From germline, CDR1 is SEHNR and CDR2 FQNEAQ (reference sequence). For the CDR3, the DNA is TGTGCCAGCAGCGTTGCCCGGGACAGGGGAGGCTATGGCTACACCTTC. Its translation: CASSVARDRGGYGYTF.

About this clonotype: One end of the junction varies from germline; a read error may be responsible. The V and J genes are TRBV9 and TRBJ2-2; 10 bases align to TRBD1. This CDR3 has 15 residues. The germline V gene has CDR1 SGDLS and CDR2 YYNGEE. Written as DNA, the CDR3 is TGTGCCAGCAGCCGACAGGGGGCGGCCACCGGAGAGCTGTTTTTT. Amino acid sequence: CASSRQGAATGELFF.

This clonotype was counted a single time. The junction differs from germline at one of its ends, possibly a read error. The chain carries TRBV11-2 and TRBJ1-5; 9 nucleotides align to TRBD1. Germline CDR1 and CDR2: SGHAT and FQNNGV. The CDR3 runs 16 residues. The CDR3 nucleotides are TGTGCCTGCAGCTTAAGGACAGGGGATAGCAATCGGCCCCAGCATTTT. It translates to CACSLRTGDSNRPQHF.

This clonotype was found many times. This sequence joins TRBV11-2 and TRBJ2-7; the match to TRBD2 covers 11 bases. The CDR3 loop spans 17 amino acids. Germline assignment: CDR1 SGHAT and CDR2 FQNNGV. After removal of 3 bases from V and 2 bases from J, the junction contained 9 bases not matched to a gene. Written as DNA, the CDR3 is TGTGCCAGCAGCTTTACAACCGGGACTAGCGGCACCTACGAGCAGTACTTC. Translation: CASSFTTGTSGTYEQYF. The variable domain in full, completed from reference TRBV11-2 and TRBJ2-7, reads EAGVAQSPRYKIIEKRQSVAFWCNPISGHATLYWYQQILGQGPKLLIQFQNNGVVDDSQLPKDRFSAERLKGVDSTLKIQPAKLEDSAVYLCASSFTTGTSGTYEQYFGPGTRLTVT.

About this clonotype: One base away lies a much larger clone, so this may be a sequencing read error. This sequence joins TRBV6-2 or TRBV6-3 and TRBJ1-5; TRBD1 is a possible D gene (6 bases). Germline-derived CDR1 and CDR2 are MNHEY and SVGEGT. The CDR3 has 17 amino acids. The V end lost 2 bases, the J end lost 2 bases, and 16 bases lay between the germline ends. In nucleotides, the CDR3 is TGTGCCAGCAGTTACCCGAGACAGGACAAGGGCAATCAGCCCCAGCATTTT. Protein sequence: CASSYPRQDKGNQPQHF.

At least ten counts were recorded for this clonotype. The chain employs TRBV5-6 and TRBJ2-7, with D perhaps TRBD1 (5 bases). Germline CDR1 and CDR2: SGHDT and YYEEEE. The V gene lost 2 bases and the J gene lost 2 bases, with 14 bases spanning the gap. This CDR3 is 15 amino acids long. This chain's CDR3 is CASSFRGASAYEQYF. Here the CDR3 DNA reads TGTGCCAGCAGCTTTAGGGGCGCGAGCGCCTACGAGCAGTACTTC.

The chain couples TRBV25-1 to TRBJ2-3; 7 bases are a match to TRBD2. The J segment lost 3 bases and the V segment lost 5 bases, leaving 2 bases of the junction unmatched. The CDR3 spans 13 residues. Germline V lookup: CDR1 MGHDK, CDR2 SYGVNS. CDR3 sequence reads: CASSHSGTDTQYF. The CDR3 DNA is TGTGCCAGCAGTCATAGCGGGACAGATACGCAGTATTTT. The variable domain in full, with the rest retrieved from reference TRBV25-1 and TRBJ2-3, is EADIYQTPRYLVIGTGKKITLECSQTMGHDKMYWYQQDPGMELHLIHYSYGVNSTEKGDLSSESTVSRIRTEHFPLTLESARPSHTSQYLCASSHSGTDTQYFGPGTRLTVL.

The V and J genes are TRBV10-1 and TRBJ2-3; 7 bases agree with TRBD1. CDR3 length: 13 amino acids. V dropped 9 bases and J dropped 4; count of bases not matched to a gene: 7. Germline assignment: CDR1 WNHNN and CDR2 SYGVQD (reference sequence). The CDR3 nucleotides read TGCGCCAGTCAAAACAGGGGCGCAGATACGCAGTATTTT. It codes for CASQNRGADTQYF.

With respect to this clonotype: Sequence at one end of the junction differs from germline and may be a read error. The chain joins TRBV6-6 to TRBJ1-5, with D possibly being TRBD1 (6 bases). The CDR3 extends over 15 amino acids. Germline CDR1 MNHNY, CDR2 SVGAGI (reference sequence). The CDR3 DNA reads TGTGCCAGCAGGGAACAGGGAGGCGACAATCGGCCCCAGCATTTT. Its translation: CASREQGGDNRPQHF.

A remark on this clonotype: A read error is possible here, since a much larger clone lies one base away. V is TRBV6-1 and J is TRBJ1-2, with no clear D. The CDR3 contains 15 residues. The germline V gene has CDR1 MNHNS and CDR2 SASEGT. CDR3 nucleotides: TGTGCCAGCAGTGAAGGAAGGTCCTTTAACTATGTCTACACCTTC. The encoded protein is CASSEGRSFNYVYTF.

The chain uses TRBV5-1 and TRBJ2-1; TRBD2 matches 7 bases. The V gene's germline CDR1 is SGHRS and CDR2 YFSETQ. The CDR3 runs 17 residues. The V gene end was trimmed by 4 bases and the J gene end by 7 bases; junction bases not matched to a gene: 17. CDR3 nucleotide sequence: TGCGCCAGCAGCCACGGAGGAAGCGGGATTCGTGTTAATGAGCAGTTCTTC. It specifies CASSHGGSGIRVNEQFF.

A remark on this clonotype: A read error may account for a junction end that differs from germline. V gene TRBV5-1 combines with J gene TRBJ2-3; D is possibly TRBD1 or TRBD2 (5 bases each). This CDR3 has 14 amino acids. Germline-derived CDR1 and CDR2 are SGHRS and YFSETQ. The CDR3 DNA follows: TGCGCCAGCAGCTTTGGGGAGTTCACAGGTACGCAGTATTTT. Its translation is CASSFGEFTGTQYF.

Of note for this clonotype: Compared with germline, one end of the junction differs, possibly owing to a read error. J is TRBJ2-7 and V is TRBV4-1, with D perhaps TRBD2 (5 bases). CDR1 is MGHRA and CDR2 is YSYEKL in the germline V gene. The CDR3 totals 12 residues. The CDR3 nucleotides are TGCGCCAGTAGCCCAAGGAGGAACGAGCAGTACTTC. It specifies CASSPRRNEQYF.

This clonotype was picked up a small number of times. V and J are TRBV5-1 and TRBJ2-7; possible D gene TRBD2, 5 bases. CDR1 and CDR2 from the germline V gene are SGHRS and YFSETQ. CDR3 length: 13 residues. V was shortened by 0 bases and J by 5 bases, with 9 bases between the two germline ends. CDR3 DNA: TGCGCCAGCAGCTTGGGGCTAGCCGACGAGCAGTACTTC. It specifies CASSLGLADEQYF.

In this sample, this clonotype turned up once. This clone may be a read error of a much larger clone one base away. The rearrangement links TRBV30 to TRBJ2-1; TRBD2 agrees at 9 bases. CDR3 length: 15 amino acids. Germline V gene lookup returns CDR1 GTSNPN and CDR2 SVGIG (reference sequence). J was trimmed by 4 bases and V by 6 bases; bases with no gene match: 10. CDR3 DNA: TGTGCCTGCTCGAGTGGACTAGCGAAATACAATGAGCAGTTCTTC. It yields the protein CACSSGLAKYNEQFF.

The chain has TRBV12-3 or TRBV12-4 and TRBJ2-7; TRBD2 might be the D (6 bases). This CDR3 contains 14 residues. The V gene lost 3 bases and the J gene lost 6 bases, with 15 bases spanning the gap. DNA of the CDR3: TGTGCCAGCAGTTTGATCGGGGGTGGGAGCGAGCAGTACTTC. Translated: CASSLIGGGSEQYF.

The chain employs TRBV6-5 and TRBJ1-6, with a weak D call TRBD1 (5 bases). V lost 6 bases and J 3 bases, leaving 12 bases between the germline ends. This CDR3 contains 15 residues. Germline V CDR1 and CDR2: MNHEY, SVGAGI. The CDR3 sequence is CASRTGTDYNSPLHF. DNA for the CDR3: TGTGCCAGCAGGACGGGGACGGACTATAATTCACCCCTCCACTTT.

Remarks on this clonotype: The germline gene is not matched at one end of the junction; a read error may be the cause. The chain employs TRBV14 and TRBJ2-1; 7 bases line up with TRBD1. The CDR3 is 17 residues long. Per germline, CDR1 SGHDN and CDR2 FVKESK. In DNA, the CDR3 is TGTGCCAGCAGCCAATACACCGGGGACAGCTCCTACAATGAACAGTTCTTC. Protein sequence: CASSQYTGDSSYNEQFF.

This clonotype was observed at least ten times. The gene calls are TRBV11-1 and TRBJ2-1; 9 nucleotides match TRBD2. V dropped 1 base and J dropped 4; count of bases not matched to a gene: 2. In germline, CDR1 is SGHAT, CDR2 FQDESV (reference sequence). This CDR3 is built from 15 residues. For the CDR3, the DNA is TGTGCCAGCAGCTTAGGACTAGCGGTGTACAATGAGCAGTTCTTC. Its protein is CASSLGLAVYNEQFF.

Comment on this clonotype: Mismatch with germline at one junction end may stem from a read error. This chain uses TRBV29-1 with TRBJ2-5; D gene ambiguous. The CDR3 runs 12 residues. Germline values: CDR1 SQVTM, CDR2 ANQGSEA. The chain's CDR3 is CSLAGSQEAQYF. The CDR3 nucleotides are TGCAGCCTTGCTGGGTCCCAAGAGGCCCAGTACTTC. Full variable domain (rest looked up from reference TRBV29-1 and TRBJ2-5): SAVISQKPSRDICQRGTSLTIQCQVDSQVTMMFWYRQQPGQSLTLIATANQGSEATYESGFVIDKFPISRPNLTFSTLTVSNMSPEDSSIYLCSLAGSQEAQYFGPGTRLLVL.

Remarks on this clonotype: One end of the junction is discordant with germline, which a read error may explain. J is TRBJ2-3 and V is TRBV11-2; either TRBD1 or TRBD2 may supply D (5 bases each). Looked up from germline, CDR1 is SGHAT and CDR2 is FQNNGV. CDR3 length: 14 amino acids. The CDR3 loop is CASSLRDHTDMQYF. Here the CDR3 DNA reads TGTGCCAGCAGCCTCCGGGACCACACAGATATGCAGTATTTT. Using reference TRBV11-2 and TRBJ2-3 for the parts outside the CDR3, the full variable domain is EAGVAQSPRYKIIEKRQSVAFWCNPISGHATLYWYQQILGQGPKLLIQFQNNGVVDDSQLPKDRFSAERLKGVDSTLKIQPAKLEDSAVYLCASSLRDHTDMQYFGPGTRLTVL.

The gene calls are TRBV12-3 or TRBV12-4 and TRBJ1-5; 8 bases are a match to TRBD1. The CDR3 runs 15 residues. V trimming: 5 bases; J trimming: 2 bases; junction bases outside the gene matches: 5. The CDR3 protein is CASSRQGRRNQPQHF. In nucleotides, the CDR3 is TGTGCCAGCAGTCGACAGGGGCGGCGCAATCAGCCCCAGCATTTT.

In its sample, this clonotype ranks as medium-sized. The CDR3 region is CASSNTRVTETQYF. CDR3 coding DNA: TGTGCCAGCAGTAATACCCGGGTCACGGAGACCCAGTACTTC. V is TRBV11-2 and J is TRBJ2-5, with D unresolved. This CDR3 is built from 14 residues. The germline V gene encodes CDR1 SGHAT and CDR2 FQNNGV. V was trimmed by 6 bases and J by 5 bases, leaving 16 bases between them. The complete variable domain, with remaining parts taken from reference TRBV11-2 and TRBJ2-5, reads EAGVAQSPRYKIIEKRQSVAFWCNPISGHATLYWYQQILGQGPKLLIQFQNNGVVDDSQLPKDRFSAERLKGVDSTLKIQPAKLEDSAVYLCASSNTRVTETQYFGPGTRLLVL.

This clonotype was observed many times. The rearrangement uses TRBV5-5 and TRBJ2-2, with 14 positions matching TRBD2. The CDR3 covers 16 residues. Per the germline V gene, CDR1 is SGHKS and CDR2 is YYEKEE (reference sequence). The V segment lost 2 bases and the J segment 4 bases; nucleotides outside the gene matches: 1. CDR3 DNA: TGTGCCAGCAGCTTTGGGACTAGCGGGAGCACCGGGGAGCTGTTTTTT. Protein product: CASSFGTSGSTGELFF.